This T cell receptor beta chain derives from a study of T cells in Graves' hyperthyroidism and ophthalmopathy. Study conclusions and caveats: Blood shared most expanded thyroid clonotypes above 0.001.

There were TCR beta CDR3 regions amplified from RNA transcripts. Researchers ran a first-round RT-PCR on the TCR CDR3 using the HTBI primer set. TCRdb re-derived calls from the multiplex PCR reads in MiXCR, one entry per CDR3 protein. The sample includes about 570,000 distinct CDR3 sequences, 12% to 15% of them seen just once. This clonotype came up many times. Its antigen is unidentified. Together with thyroid ultrasound, orbital computed tomography, serum thyroxine and TRAb, clinical symptoms were used for diagnoses. It was around 11 ml of fresh peripheral blood that supplied the PBMCs. This receptor was identified in a woman aged 40 to 49 with Graves' hyperthyroidism. The sequenced sample consisted of blood.

The DNA for the CDR3 is TGTGCCAGCAGCGATGAGCTCGCCTCCCAAGAGACCCAGTACTTC. Translation gives CASSDELASQETQYF. The chain recombines TRBV11-2 with TRBJ2-5; no reliable D call. Germline V lookup: CDR1 SGHAT, CDR2 FQNNGV. V was trimmed by 5 bases and J by 1 base, leaving 14 bases between them. The CDR3 runs to 15 residues.